The T cell receptor beta chain under discussion was sequenced for a study of identical twins. This clonotype was seen ten or more times. V gave up 0 bases and J gave up 9 bases; unmatched junction bases: 1. Germline-derived CDR1 and CDR2 are MNHEY and SVGAGI. The CDR3 covers 15 residues. TCRdb called the 5' RACE reads again in MiXCR, with one record for every CDR3 protein. Of hundreds of thousands of distinct CDR3 sequences in the sample, approximately 6.1% are singletons; the top ten hold about 1.8%. The sequencing sample was made of naive T cells sorted from blood. V and J are TRBV6-5 and TRBJ2-1; TRBD2 matches 14 bases. The receptor was derived from a man in his late teens or twenties in good health. As DNA, the CDR3 is TGTGCCAGCAGTTACTCAGGGACTAGCGGGGGTGAGCAGTTCTTC. This sequence encodes CASSYSGTSGGEQFF.